This TCR beta chain originates from a study of blood T cells in healthy people across ages. Study-wide findings and caveats: Diversity was estimated from one million T cells, and these estimates were considered underestimates. More naive CD4+ cells and higher diversity marked long-lived donors relative to aged donors. Age showed a roughly linear inverse relationship with TCR beta diversity per million T cells.

V dropped 3 bases and J dropped 6 bases, with 13 bases sitting between them. CDR3 length: 14 amino acids. Germline V gene sequence: CDR1 SGHDT, CDR2 YYEEEE. PBMCs were isolated at a quantity of at least 6 million per sample. Turning to this clonotype: Its matching antigen is unknown.

The second PCR ran about 7 to 12 cycles with a sample-barcoded 5' primer and J-beta primers. TCRdb re-derived calls from the 5' RACE reads in MiXCR, one entry per CDR3 protein. The sample has about 1.6 million distinct CDR3 sequences, 30% to 35% seen once. This clonotype was obtained from a woman younger than 45 in good health. This sequence joins TRBV5-6 and TRBJ2-1, with D unresolved. Sequenced sample: blood. The chain's CDR3 is CASSWDGTLNEQFF. CDR3 bases: TGTGCCAGCAGCTGGGATGGAACTCTCAATGAGCAGTTCTTC. Full variable domain (remainder filled in from reference TRBV5-6 and TRBJ2-1): DAGVTQSPTHLIKTRGQQVTLRCSPKSGHDTVSWYQQALGQGPQFIFQYYEEEERQRGNFPDRFSGHQFPNYSSELNVNALLLGDSALYLCASSWDGTLNEQFFGPGTRLTVL.